This T cell receptor beta chain was captured in a study of spatial heterogeneity in lung cancer. Study as a whole: A module score for T cells, taken from matched bulk RNA-seq, correlated strongly with TCR transcript counts in tumor regions. Regarding the study as a whole: The number of expanded tumor alpha and beta chains correlated with mutation number.

By share of the sample, this clonotype is medium-sized. Its target is unknown. For a library built for alpha chains, this beta chain is a stray read; little rests on its size. The CDR3 extends over 12 amino acids. CDR1 and CDR2 from the germline V gene are DFQATT and SNEGSKA (reference sequence). Trimming cost V 3 bases and J 8 bases, with 13 bases left between them. TCRdb re-called the 5' RACE reads with MiXCR, one entry per CDR3 protein. The table lists some 14,000 distinct CDR3 sequences, approximately 5.6% of them singletons. Time point reported: sample taken at primary tumor resection. The cohort: around 77 early-stage, untreated non-small cell lung cancer patients.

The J gene is TRBJ1-1, the V gene TRBV20-1, with no clear D. The material sequenced was lung tumor tissue, taken at surgery. The clonotype was recovered from a female donor with early-stage non-small cell lung cancer. DNA for the CDR3: TGCAGTGCTAGGATAAGGTGGGGAGAAGCTTTCTTT. Its protein product is CSARIRWGEAFF.